Following are 11 T cell receptor beta chains from one sample sequenced in a study of T cells in Graves' hyperthyroidism and ophthalmopathy. Using RNA transcripts as the source, TCR beta CDR3 regions were amplified. Initially, a first-round RT-PCR of the TCR CDR3 employed the HTBI primer set. In TCRdb, the multiplex PCR reads were re-called with MiXCR into one record per CDR3 protein. Among hundreds of thousands of distinct CDR3 sequences listed, 11% to 15% were seen once. The sample consisted of blood. All receptors come from a woman aged 40-49 years with Graves' hyperthyroidism.

This clonotype has just a few counts. The gene calls are TRBV24-1 and TRBJ2-3, with TRBD1 identical over 9 bases. J gave up 4 bases and V 4 bases, and 5 bases lay outside the gene matches. The CDR3 is 15 residues long. The germline V gene has CDR1 KGHDR and CDR2 SFDVKD. The CDR3 DNA is TGTGCCACCAGTGAACAGGGGGCTATGGCAGATACGCAGTATTTT. The encoded protein is CATSEQGAMADTQYF.

The chain links TRBV2 to TRBJ1-1; D possibly corresponds to TRBD1 (5 bases). The germline CDR1 and CDR2 sequences are SNHLY and FYNNEI. V was pared by 3 bases and J by 4 bases, with 15 bases between. The CDR3 is 15 amino acids. CDR3 amino acids: CASSEVDPGGTEAFF. The CDR3 DNA reads TGTGCCAGCAGTGAGGTGGACCCCGGGGGCACTGAAGCTTTCTTT.

This clonotype occurred many times. The gene calls are TRBV20-1 and TRBJ2-1, with D possibly being TRBD1 or TRBD2 (5 bases each). The V and J ends lost 2 bases and 4 bases respectively, with 15 bases between them. The CDR3 length is 15 residues. Germline V gives CDR1 DFQATT, CDR2 SNEGSKA (reference sequence). The CDR3 region is CSARRPGSTYNEQFF. The DNA for the CDR3 is TGCAGTGCTAGACGGCCAGGGAGTACGTACAATGAGCAGTTCTTC.

This clonotype occurred many times. J is TRBJ2-3 and V is TRBV2; either TRBD1 or TRBD2 may fit D (6 bases each). This CDR3 has 13 amino acids. Trimming stripped 7 bases from V and 4 bases from J, with 12 bases between. CDR1 and CDR2 from the germline V gene are SNHLY and FYNNEI. The CDR3 sequence: CASMGGGADTQYF. CDR3 coding DNA: TGTGCCAGCATGGGGGGCGGAGCAGATACGCAGTATTTT.

A few counts support this clonotype. This chain joins TRBV7-9 and TRBJ1-2, with unresolved D. CDR1 and CDR2 from the germline V gene are SEHNR and FQNEAQ (reference sequence). The CDR3 runs 14 residues. Trimming removed 1 base from V and 7 bases from J, with 13 bases in between. The CDR3 nucleotides are TGTGCCAGCAGCTTAGGCCAGAGTTCAGGTGGCTACACCTTC. Translation: CASSLGQSSGGYTF.

This clonotype appeared a few times. V and J are TRBV5-6 and TRBJ2-1; 11 bases agree with TRBD1. CDR1 SGHDT and CDR2 YYEEEE come from the germline V gene. V shed 2 bases, J shed 6 bases, and the junction held 4 bases outside the gene matches. The CDR3 sequence is 15 residues long. The CDR3: CASSFPGTGGNEQFF. CDR3 in DNA: TGTGCCAGCAGCTTCCCCGGGACAGGGGGCAATGAGCAGTTCTTC.

This clonotype was recorded many times. This chain links TRBV2 with TRBJ2-5; 15 bases fit TRBD2. The J segment lost 5 bases and the V segment lost 8 bases, leaving 6 bases of the junction unmatched. The CDR3 runs to 15 residues. The germline V gene encodes CDR1 SNHLY and CDR2 FYNNEI. The CDR3: CASGSGTSGRETQYF. In DNA form, the CDR3 reads TGTGCCAGCGGCTCCGGGACTAGCGGGAGGGAGACCCAGTACTTC.

This clonotype occurred many times. V usage is TRBV6-1 and J usage is TRBJ1-2; D remains unclear. Germline assignment: CDR1 MNHNS and CDR2 SASEGT. V gave up 5 bases and J gave up 4 bases, with 11 bases separating them. The CDR3 totals 13 residues. DNA of the CDR3: TGTGCCAGCAGTCCTTGGTTGAGCTATGGCTACACCTTC. It yields the protein CASSPWLSYGYTF.

To note about this clonotype: This may be a read error: a much more frequent sequence differs by one nucleotide. The chain links TRBV7-9 to TRBJ1-1; a weak D match, TRBD1 (6 bases). Germline V CDR1 and CDR2: SEHNR, FQNEAQ (reference sequence). The CDR3 runs 14 residues. CDR3 protein: CASSLVGRDTGAFF. CDR3 sequence (DNA): TGTGCCAGCAGCTTAGTCGGCAGGGACACTGGAGCTTTCTTT. The entire variable domain, with the rest obtained from reference TRBV7-9 and TRBJ1-1, is as follows: DTGVSQNPRHKITKRGQNVTFRCDPISEHNRLYWYRQTLGQGPEFLTYFQNEAQLEKSRLLSDRFSAERPKGSFSTLEIQRTEQGDSAMYLCASSLVGRDTGAFFGQGTRLTVV.

This clonotype was picked up a small number of times. V is TRBV14 and J is TRBJ2-1, with 9 nucleotides matching TRBD2. CDR1 is SGHDN, CDR2 FVKESK, per germline. V lost 0 bases to trimming and J lost 8 bases; unmatched junction nucleotides: 20. CDR3 size: 20 residues. The DNA of the CDR3 is TGTGCCAGCAGCCAAGATATGCGTACGGCGGGAGGGCCCCCAGGCCATGAGCAGTTCTTC. Amino acids: CASSQDMRTAGGPPGHEQFF.

This clonotype was seen at least ten times. The V and J genes are TRBV3-1 and TRBJ2-1; the D is unclear. The V and J ends lost 1 base and 7 bases respectively, with 8 bases between them. The germline CDR1 and CDR2 sequences are LGHDT and YNNKEL (reference sequence). This CDR3 has 13 amino acids. CDR3 DNA: TGTGCCAGCAGCCAAGCGGGTGGGAATGAGCAGTTCTTC. Translation: CASSQAGGNEQFF.